The T cell receptor (beta chain) under discussion was sequenced for a study of Graves' ophthalmopathy and Graves' hyperthyroidism (dated by TCRdb to between 2018 and 2020). General notes on the study: Peripheral blood was collected before any treatment was given, at the time of initial diagnosis. Once sampling was done, hyperthyroidism patients were given methimazole at a starting dose of 30 mg daily, while ophthalmopathy patients were given high-dose intravenous methylprednisolone. In total, around 140 blood samples were TCR-sequenced: approximately 42 ophthalmopathy, under 85 hyperthyroidism and some 17 hyperthyroidism-to-ophthalmopathy patients. TCR beta repertoire signatures were used to distinguish Graves' ophthalmopathy from Graves' hyperthyroidism and to predict progression to ophthalmopathy. In a handful of hyperthyroidism patients, the T-cell repertoires found in thyroid tissue were compared with those found in blood. The approximately 100 discovery patients were divided at random into training and test sets in a 7:3 ratio. To explore V-J signatures distinguishing ophthalmopathy from hyperthyroidism, a discovery set of roughly 98 patients (about 44 ophthalmopathy, roughly 60 stable hyperthyroidism) was enrolled. An independent validation cohort comprised roughly 20 hyperthyroidism patients and 15 to 17 patients who later progressed from hyperthyroidism to ophthalmopathy.

The CDR3 has 11 amino acids, counting the end cysteine and phenylalanine. Solely the CDR3 DNA is kept, with 33 bases framed from the first base. Deletion took 0 bases off V and 10 bases off J, with a span of 9 bases between the germline ends. The germline V gene (reference sequence) provides CDR1 DFQATT and CDR2 SNEGSKA. For repertoire sequencing, the TCR beta CDR3 regions were amplified from RNA transcripts. HTBI primers and the Qiagen OneStep RT-PCR kit were used in a first-round RT-PCR, which was followed by a second-round multiplex PCR, size selection and purification. Libraries were sequenced on an Illumina HiSeq2000 using paired-end 100 bp reads. The paper's processing steps were these. SOAPnuke was used for read processing, and reads with adapters, uncalled bases, a mean Phred below 15, or no exact constant-primer or identifier match were discarded. COPE v1.2.5 was used to merge the high-quality paired reads. Each unique nucleotide sequence was treated as a clonotype, and MiTCR v1.1 was used to align the clonotypes to the IMGT TRB V, D and J references. The analysis was limited to V-J combinations with a frequency above 0.0001, which together covered 99% to 99.2% of the repertoires. For each V-J combination, a TCR clonal expansion and chaos score was defined as the ratio of F50 clonal expansion to chaos observed in the TCRdist matrix. Welch's t-statistics and random forest were used to narrow the features down to about a dozen V-J combinations, which were then fed into a naive Bayes classifier. The similarity between thyroid and blood repertoires was quantified using the Morisita-Horn index. TCRdb took the public reads, trimmed them with fastp at Q25, ran MiXCR for clone calling and kept in-frame beta chains. Rows matching on CDR3 protein sequence are summarized as one entry with the most common DNA and genes. In this record, the V and J calls reflect TCRdb's handling and not the investigators' own analysis. The sample table lists about 220,000 distinct CDR3 sequences, approximately 21% of them with a count of one. Of the sample, roughly 45% is held by the ten largest clones.

The ophthalmopathy patients had moderately to severely active disease, with a Clinical Activity Score of 3 or higher, a NOSPECS grade of 4 or higher, and a disease duration of less than 3 months. Anyone with other autoimmune diseases, uncontrolled infections, pregnancy or lactation was excluded from the study. Diagnosis relied on clinical symptoms, serum thyroxine, TRAb, thyroid ultrasound and orbital computed tomography. PBMCs were isolated from 8 to 10 ml of fresh peripheral blood by Ficoll-Paque density gradient centrifugation. Total RNA was extracted with Trizol reagent and quality-checked on an Agilent 2100 Bioanalyzer. The paper as a whole reports these results and caveats: In validation, the model predicted ophthalmopathy progression with about 70% sensitivity and around 72% specificity; some 13 predicted patients were CT-confirmed with GO in a median of 6.5 months. In cross-validation, the 13-signature model distinguished ophthalmopathy from stable hyperthyroidism with about 88% sensitivity and around 82% specificity, and in the test set the corresponding values were approximately 80% and 68%. Sample size was not predetermined statistically, and investigators were not blinded to group allocation. Most expanded thyroid clonotypes with frequency above 0.001 were also detected in blood, suggesting blood repertoires may reflect the thyroid immune response.

This clonotype came up many times. Which antigen it targets is not known. The record has no base qualities; no much larger clone is one base away. The receptor's source is a woman between 50 and 59 years old with Graves' ophthalmopathy. Donor details come from another sample of the same person, matched by shared clones. This sequence uses TRBV20-1 and TRBJ2-5, with the identity of the D gene unclear. Input material: peripheral blood. The CDR3 region: CSARETTIQYF. The nucleotide sequence is TGCAGTGCTAGAGAAACGACGATCCAGTACTTC.